A single sample gave rise to the 6 T cell receptor beta chains below, sequenced in a study of cytomegalovirus exposure and HLA in healthy donors. Primers included in the PCR were 60 Vbeta and 13 Jbeta primers. Method: immunoSEQ multiplex PCR; TCRdb's copy keeps in-frame clones and lacks some. Of around 190,000 clones listed, about 83% are singletons. The sequenced material came from PBMCs. These receptor sequences come from a man aged 35-49 years in good health and CMV-seropositive.

The J gene is TRBJ1-2, the V gene TRBV5-6; 9 positions match TRBD1. CDR1 is SGHDT, CDR2 YYEEEE, per germline. Germline trimming cut 4 bases from V and 5 bases from J; bases unmatched to any gene: 6. The CDR3 totals 14 residues. DNA for the CDR3: TGTGCCAGCAGCGAGACAGGGGGGGGATATGGCTACACCTTC. Encoded protein: CASSETGGGYGYTF. Full variable domain (outside the CDR3, taken from reference TRBV5-6 and TRBJ1-2): DAGVTQSPTHLIKTRGQQVTLRCSPKSGHDTVSWYQQALGQGPQFIFQYYEEEERQRGNFPDRFSGHQFPNYSSELNVNALLLGDSALYLCASSETGGGYGYTFGSGTRLTVV.

This clone was detected only once. This chain uses TRBV6-1 with TRBJ2-5, with 14 bases fitting TRBD2. Germline CDR1 is MNHNS and CDR2 is SASEGT. V dropped 4 bases and J dropped 2; count of bases not matched to a gene: 6. The CDR3 is 17 amino acids. The DNA of the CDR3 is TGTGCCAGCAGTGGACTAGCGGGAGGGCCTGGGCAAGAGACCCAGTACTTC. Protein product: CASSGLAGGPGQETQYF.

On this clone itself: The DNA is left out, because the CDR3 cannot be placed on it with certainty; the CDR3 is given as TCRdb lists it. This chain joins TRBV19 and TRBJ2-7; TRBD2 is the table's D call and was not checked against the DNA. Germline CDR1 LNHDA, CDR2 SQIVND (reference sequence). The CDR3 is 14 residues long, ends included. The CDR3 spells CASTSGLAGAEQYF.

The chain employs TRBV5-6 and TRBJ2-7, with a possible D match to TRBD1 (6 bases). Trimming stripped 6 bases from V and 1 base from J, with 14 bases between. CDR1 is SGHDT and CDR2 is YYEEEE in the germline V gene. CDR3 size: 14 residues. CDR3 amino acids: CASTPPGQSYEQYF. The DNA of the CDR3 is TGTGCCAGCACCCCACCAGGACAGTCCTACGAGCAGTACTTC. The whole variable domain, remainder taken from reference TRBV5-6 and TRBJ2-7, is DAGVTQSPTHLIKTRGQQVTLRCSPKSGHDTVSWYQQALGQGPQFIFQYYEEEERQRGNFPDRFSGHQFPNYSSELNVNALLLGDSALYLCASTPPGQSYEQYFGPGTRLTVT.

The chain couples TRBV7-6 to TRBJ2-6; perhaps TRBD2 as D (6 bases). The CDR3 has 18 residues. Trimming removed 4 bases at V and 0 bases at J, with 16 bases between. Germline assignment: CDR1 SGHVS and CDR2 FNYEAQ. The CDR3: CASSWRGRSFSGANVLTF. The DNA of the CDR3 is TGTGCCAGCAGCTGGCGGGGACGAAGCTTCTCTGGGGCCAACGTCCTGACTTTC. Complete variable domain (other parts from reference TRBV7-6 and TRBJ2-6): GAGVSQSPRYKVTKRGQDVALRCDPISGHVSLYWYRQALGQGPEFLTYFNYEAQQDKSGLPNDRFSAERPEGSISTLTIQRTEQRDSAMYRCASSWRGRSFSGANVLTFGAGSRLTVL.

The chain employs TRBV19 and TRBJ2-1, with 12 bases matching TRBD2. Looked up from germline, CDR1 is LNHDA and CDR2 is SQIVND (reference sequence). The trim removed 4 bases at V and 4 bases at J, leaving 2 bases unmatched. This CDR3 contains 15 residues. Here the CDR3 DNA reads TGTGCCAGTAGTACCGGGACTAGCGGGTACAATGAGCAGTTCTTC. Protein: CASSTGTSGYNEQFF.